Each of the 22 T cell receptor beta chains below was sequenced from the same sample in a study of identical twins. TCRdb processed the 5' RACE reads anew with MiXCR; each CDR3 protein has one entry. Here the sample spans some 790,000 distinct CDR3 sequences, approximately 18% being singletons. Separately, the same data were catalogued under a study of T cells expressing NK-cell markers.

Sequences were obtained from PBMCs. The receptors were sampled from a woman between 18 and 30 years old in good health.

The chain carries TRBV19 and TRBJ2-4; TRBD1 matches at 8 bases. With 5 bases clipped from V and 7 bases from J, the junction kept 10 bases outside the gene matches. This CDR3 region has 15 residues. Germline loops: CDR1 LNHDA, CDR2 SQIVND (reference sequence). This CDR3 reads CASSRTGREENIQYF. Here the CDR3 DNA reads TGTGCCAGTAGTCGGACAGGGAGAGAGGAGAACATTCAGTACTTC. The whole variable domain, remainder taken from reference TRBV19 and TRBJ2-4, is DGGITQSPKYLFRKEGQNVTLSCEQNLNHDAMYWYRQDPGQGLRLIYYSQIVNDFQKGDIAEGYSVSREKKESFPLTVTSAQKNPTAFYLCASSRTGREENIQYFGAGTRLSVL.

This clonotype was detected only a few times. This chain's CDR3 is CASGSGQPNTEAFF. DNA for the CDR3: TGTGCCAGCGGCTCGGGACAGCCGAACACTGAAGCTTTCTTT. V is TRBV6-1 and J is TRBJ1-1; TRBD1 matches at 7 bases. The germline gives CDR1 MNHNS, CDR2 SASEGT. Losses at the gene ends were 8 bases for V and 1 base for J; bases not matched to a gene: 7. The CDR3 sequence is 14 residues long.

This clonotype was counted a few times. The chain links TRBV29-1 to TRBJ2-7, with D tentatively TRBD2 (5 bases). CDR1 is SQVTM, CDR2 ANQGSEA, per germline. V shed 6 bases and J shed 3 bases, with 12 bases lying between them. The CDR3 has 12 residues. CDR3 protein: CSVADGNYEQYF. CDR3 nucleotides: TGCAGCGTGGCGGACGGGAACTACGAGCAGTACTTC.

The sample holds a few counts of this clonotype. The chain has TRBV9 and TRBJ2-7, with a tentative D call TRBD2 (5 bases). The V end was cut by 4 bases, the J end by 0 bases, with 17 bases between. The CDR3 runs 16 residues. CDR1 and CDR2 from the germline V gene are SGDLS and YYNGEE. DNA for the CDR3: TGTGCCAGCAGCACTTCGCTGGCTGGGAGCTCCTACGAGCAGTACTTC. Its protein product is CASSTSLAGSSYEQYF.

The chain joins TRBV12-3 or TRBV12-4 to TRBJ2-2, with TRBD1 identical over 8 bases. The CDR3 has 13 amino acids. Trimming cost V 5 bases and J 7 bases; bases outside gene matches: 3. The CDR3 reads CASSRQGSGELFF. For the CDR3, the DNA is TGTGCCAGCAGTCGACAGGGGAGCGGGGAGCTGTTTTTT.

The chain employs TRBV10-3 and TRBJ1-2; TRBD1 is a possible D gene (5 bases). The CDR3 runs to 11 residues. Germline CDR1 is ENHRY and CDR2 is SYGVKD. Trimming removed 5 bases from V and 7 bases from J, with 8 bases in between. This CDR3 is CAISKDTGYTF. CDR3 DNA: TGTGCCATCAGTAAGGACACTGGCTACACCTTC.

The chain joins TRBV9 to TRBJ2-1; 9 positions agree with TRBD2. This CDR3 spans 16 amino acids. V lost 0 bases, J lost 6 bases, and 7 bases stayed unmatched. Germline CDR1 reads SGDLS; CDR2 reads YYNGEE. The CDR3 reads CASSVAGSGSINEQFF. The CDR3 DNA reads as TGTGCCAGCAGCGTAGCAGGTAGCGGGAGTATCAATGAGCAGTTCTTC.

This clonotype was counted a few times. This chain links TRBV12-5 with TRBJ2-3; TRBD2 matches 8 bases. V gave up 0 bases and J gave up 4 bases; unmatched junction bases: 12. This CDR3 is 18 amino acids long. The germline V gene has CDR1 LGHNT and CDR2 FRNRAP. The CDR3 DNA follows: TGTGCTAGTGGTTTGGTACTTACTAGCGGTTCCCCCCCAGATACGCAGTATTTT. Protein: CASGLVLTSGSPPDTQYF.

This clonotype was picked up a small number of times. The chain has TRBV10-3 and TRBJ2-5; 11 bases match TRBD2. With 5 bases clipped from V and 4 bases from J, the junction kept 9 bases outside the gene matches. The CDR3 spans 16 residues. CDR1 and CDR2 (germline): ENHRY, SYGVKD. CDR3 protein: CAISQRTSGSSETQYF. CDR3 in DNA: TGTGCCATCAGTCAAAGAACTAGCGGGAGCTCAGAGACCCAGTACTTC.

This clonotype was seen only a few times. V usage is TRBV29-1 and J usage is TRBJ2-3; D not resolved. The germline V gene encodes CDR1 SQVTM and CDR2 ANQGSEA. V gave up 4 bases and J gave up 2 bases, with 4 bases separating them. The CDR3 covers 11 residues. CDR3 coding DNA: TGCAGCGTTGTGTACACAGATACGCAGTATTTT. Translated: CSVVYTDTQYF.

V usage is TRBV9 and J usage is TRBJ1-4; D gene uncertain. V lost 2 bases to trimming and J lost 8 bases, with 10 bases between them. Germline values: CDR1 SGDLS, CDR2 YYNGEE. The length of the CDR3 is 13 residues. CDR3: CASSVGYGEKLFF. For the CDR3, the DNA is TGTGCCAGCAGCGTGGGATACGGGGAAAAACTGTTTTTT.

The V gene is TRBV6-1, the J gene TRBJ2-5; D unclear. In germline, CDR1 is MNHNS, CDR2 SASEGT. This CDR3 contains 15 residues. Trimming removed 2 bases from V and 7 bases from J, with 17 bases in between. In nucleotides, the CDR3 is TGTGCCAGCAGTGAAATTTGGCCCCATTCGGGGACCCAGTACTTC. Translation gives CASSEIWPHSGTQYF.

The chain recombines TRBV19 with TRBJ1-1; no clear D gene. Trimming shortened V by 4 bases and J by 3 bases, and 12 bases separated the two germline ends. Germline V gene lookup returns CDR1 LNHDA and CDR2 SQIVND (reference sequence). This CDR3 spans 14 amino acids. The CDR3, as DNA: TGTGCCAGTAGTACCCGTCCTAGGGACACTGAAGCTTTCTTT. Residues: CASSTRPRDTEAFF.

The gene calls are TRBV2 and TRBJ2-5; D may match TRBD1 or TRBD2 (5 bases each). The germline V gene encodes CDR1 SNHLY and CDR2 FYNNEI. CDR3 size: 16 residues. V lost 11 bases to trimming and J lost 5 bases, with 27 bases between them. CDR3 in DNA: TGTGCCCTCGGATACTTCGGGACGATAGGAGTGGAGACCCAGTACTTC. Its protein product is CALGYFGTIGVETQYF.

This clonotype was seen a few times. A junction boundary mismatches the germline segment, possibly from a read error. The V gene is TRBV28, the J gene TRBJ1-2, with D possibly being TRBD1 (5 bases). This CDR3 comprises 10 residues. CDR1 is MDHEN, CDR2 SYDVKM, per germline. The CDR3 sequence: CASSGGRQRF. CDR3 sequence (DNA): TGTGCCAGCAGTGGGGGTAGACAGCGCTTC.

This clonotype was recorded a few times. DNA for the CDR3: TGTGCCAGCAGCTTAGGAGGTGACAGGGGAGGGACTGAAGCTTTCTTT. Translation gives CASSLGGDRGGTEAFF. The chain is built from TRBV11-2 and TRBJ1-1; 8 nucleotides match TRBD1. Germline loops: CDR1 SGHAT, CDR2 FQNNGV. V dropped 1 base and J dropped 5; count of bases not matched to a gene: 9. This CDR3 is 16 amino acids long.

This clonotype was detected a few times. The CDR3 region is CASSVDAYQETQYF. CDR3 bases: TGCGCCAGCAGTGTCGACGCGTACCAAGAGACCCAGTACTTC. The V and J genes are TRBV10-1 and TRBJ2-5, with D hard to call. From germline, CDR1 is WNHNN and CDR2 SYGVQD (reference sequence). The CDR3 runs 14 residues. V was pared by 4 bases and J by 0 bases, with 9 bases between.

The CDR3 is CASSSRGRAGYEQYF. The CDR3 nucleotides read TGTGCCAGCAGCTCCAGGGGGCGCGCGGGATACGAGCAGTACTTC. The V gene is TRBV7-9, the J gene TRBJ2-7; 8 bases line up with TRBD1. This CDR3 has 15 residues. Looked up from germline, CDR1 is SEHNR and CDR2 is FQNEAQ (reference sequence). V lost 4 bases and J lost 4; bases outside the gene matches: 9.

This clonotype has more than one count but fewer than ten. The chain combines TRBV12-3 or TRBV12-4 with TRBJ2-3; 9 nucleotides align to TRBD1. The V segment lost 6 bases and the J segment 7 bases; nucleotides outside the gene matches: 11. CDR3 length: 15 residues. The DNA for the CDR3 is TGTGCCAGCAGCCGCCGGGACAGGGTCGTACATACGCAGTATTTT. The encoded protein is CASSRRDRVVHTQYF.

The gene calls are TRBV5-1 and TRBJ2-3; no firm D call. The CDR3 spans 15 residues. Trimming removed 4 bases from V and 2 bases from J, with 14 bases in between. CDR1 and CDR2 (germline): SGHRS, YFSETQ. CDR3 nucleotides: TGCGCCAGCAGCCCTTCGGGCCTCTTCACAGATACGCAGTATTTT. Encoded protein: CASSPSGLFTDTQYF.

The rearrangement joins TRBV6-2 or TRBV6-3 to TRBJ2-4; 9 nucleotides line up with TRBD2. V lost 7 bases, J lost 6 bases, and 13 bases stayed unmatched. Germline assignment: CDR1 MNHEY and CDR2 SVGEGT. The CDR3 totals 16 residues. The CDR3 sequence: CASMGFRSGSINIQYF. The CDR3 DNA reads TGTGCCAGCATGGGATTCCGTAGCGGGAGTATAAACATTCAGTACTTC.

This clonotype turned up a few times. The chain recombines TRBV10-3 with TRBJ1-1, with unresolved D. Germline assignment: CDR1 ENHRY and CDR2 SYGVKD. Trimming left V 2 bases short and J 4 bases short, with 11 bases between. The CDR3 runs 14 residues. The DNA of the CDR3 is TGTGCCATCAGTGAGGTCCCCGGTAGCACTGAAGCTTTCTTT. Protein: CAISEVPGSTEAFF.